The 3 T cell receptor beta chains presented below share a single source sample, sequenced in a study of blood T cells in healthy people across ages. A second PCR, run for roughly 7 to 12 cycles, used a sample-barcoded 5' primer plus a J-beta primer mix. Each CDR3 protein gets one entry after TCRdb re-called the 5' RACE reads with MiXCR. The sample consists of some 1.5 million distinct CDR3 sequences, 28% of them appearing once. The sample was blood. The receptors were gathered from a woman in her twenties or thirties in good health.

The chain links TRBV18 to TRBJ2-3, with a tentative D call TRBD1 (6 bases). Germline-derived CDR1 and CDR2 are KGHSH and LQKENI. V lost 1 base, J lost 6 bases, and 14 bases lay in between. This CDR3 has 15 amino acids. The CDR3: CASSPRGRVRDTQYF. The CDR3 DNA follows: TGTGCCAGCTCACCACGGGGGCGAGTTCGGGATACGCAGTATTTT.

As for this clonotype: A junction boundary mismatches the germline segment, possibly from a read error. The chain uses TRBV9 and TRBJ2-5; TRBD2 matches 12 bases. CDR3 length equals 16 residues. Germline CDR1 reads SGDLS; CDR2 reads YYNGEE. The CDR3 spells CASSLTSGGYQETRYF. CDR3 in DNA: TGTGCCAGCAGCTTGACTAGCGGGGGCTACCAAGAGACCCGGTACTTC.

Details on this clonotype: A read error may account for a junction end that differs from germline. V usage is TRBV5-6 and J usage is TRBJ2-1; TRBD2 aligns across 8 bases. The germline V gene has CDR1 SGHDT and CDR2 YYEEEE. CDR3 size: 16 residues. This CDR3 reads CAGSLEIAGFKNEQFF. CDR3 DNA: TGTGCCGGCAGCTTGGAAATAGCGGGGTTTAAGAATGAGCAGTTCTTC.